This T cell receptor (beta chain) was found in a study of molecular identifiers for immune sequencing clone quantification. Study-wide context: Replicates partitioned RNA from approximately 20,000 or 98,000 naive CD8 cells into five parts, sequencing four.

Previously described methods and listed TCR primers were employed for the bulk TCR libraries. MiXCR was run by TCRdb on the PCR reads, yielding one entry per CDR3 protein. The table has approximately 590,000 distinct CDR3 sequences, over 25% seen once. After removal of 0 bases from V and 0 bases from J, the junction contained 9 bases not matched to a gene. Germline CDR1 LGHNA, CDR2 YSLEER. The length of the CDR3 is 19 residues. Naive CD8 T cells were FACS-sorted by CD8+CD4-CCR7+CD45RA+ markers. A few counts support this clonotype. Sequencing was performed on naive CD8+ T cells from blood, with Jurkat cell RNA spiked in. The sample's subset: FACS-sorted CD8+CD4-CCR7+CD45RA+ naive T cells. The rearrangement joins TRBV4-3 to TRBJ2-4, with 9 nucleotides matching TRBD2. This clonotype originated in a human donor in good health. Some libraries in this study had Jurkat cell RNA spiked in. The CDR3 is CASSQDRAGGSLAKNIQYF. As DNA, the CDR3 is TGCGCCAGCAGCCAAGATAGAGCGGGGGGCTCCTTAGCCAAAAACATTCAGTACTTC.